This T cell receptor beta chain was profiled in a study of OX40 agonist ivuxolimab in advanced cancers. About the study: An anti-OX40 (CD134) antibody with agonistic activity, ivuxolimab, was administered to patients. 30% to 40% of patients had received prior checkpoint inhibitor therapy.

Notes on the study in general: Antigens targeted by the expanded peripheral T cells were not determined. In general, CD8+ T cells held more expanded clones than CD4+ did, on average.

Here immunoSEQ multiplex PCR was the method, and the copy in TCRdb shows in-frame clones only, minus some. The repertoire has about 94,000 clones, 87% of them found once; the top ten carry under 0.35%. This clone was detected only once. Its antigen remains unidentified. This sequence originates from an adult with an advanced solid tumor such as melanoma, head and neck, liver or kidney cancer. Specimen: CD4+ or CD8+ T cells sorted from blood, collected in a trial of the OX40 agonist ivuxolimab.

CDR3 sequence reads: CSAGDRVKSEQYF. CDR3 DNA sequence: TGCAGCGCAGGGGACAGGGTGAAGTCGGAGCAGTACTTC. V is TRBV29-1 and J is TRBJ2-7, with 9 bases matching TRBD1. This CDR3 region has 13 residues. The V gene's germline CDR1 is SQVTM and CDR2 ANQGSEA. With 7 bases clipped from V and 7 bases from J, the junction kept 11 bases outside the gene matches.